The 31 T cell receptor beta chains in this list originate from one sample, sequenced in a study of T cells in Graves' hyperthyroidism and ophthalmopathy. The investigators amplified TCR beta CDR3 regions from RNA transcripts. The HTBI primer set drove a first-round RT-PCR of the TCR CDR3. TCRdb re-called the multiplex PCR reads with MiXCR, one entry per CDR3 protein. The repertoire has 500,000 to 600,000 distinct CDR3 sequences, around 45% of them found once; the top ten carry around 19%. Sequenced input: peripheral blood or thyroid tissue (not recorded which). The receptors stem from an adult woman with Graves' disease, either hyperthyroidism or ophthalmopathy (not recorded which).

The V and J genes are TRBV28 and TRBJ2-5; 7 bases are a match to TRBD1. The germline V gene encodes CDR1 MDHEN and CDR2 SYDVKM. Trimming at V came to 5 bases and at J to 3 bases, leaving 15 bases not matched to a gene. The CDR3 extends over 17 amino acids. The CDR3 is CASSPSTGDVGEETQYF. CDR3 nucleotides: TGTGCCAGCAGTCCCTCTACAGGGGATGTCGGGGAAGAGACCCAGTACTTC.

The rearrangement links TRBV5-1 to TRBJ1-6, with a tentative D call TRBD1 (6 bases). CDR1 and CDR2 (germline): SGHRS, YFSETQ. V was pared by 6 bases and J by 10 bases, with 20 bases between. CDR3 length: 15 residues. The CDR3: CASKLRKGENSPLHF. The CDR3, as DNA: TGCGCCAGCAAACTTCGTAAGGGGGAGAACTCACCCCTCCACTTT. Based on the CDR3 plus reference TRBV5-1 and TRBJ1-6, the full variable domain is KAGVTQTPRYLIKTRGQQVTLSCSPISGHRSVSWYQQTPGQGLQFLFEYFSETQRNKGNFPGRFSGRQFSNSRSEMNVSTLELGDSALYLCASKLRKGENSPLHFGNGTRLTVT.

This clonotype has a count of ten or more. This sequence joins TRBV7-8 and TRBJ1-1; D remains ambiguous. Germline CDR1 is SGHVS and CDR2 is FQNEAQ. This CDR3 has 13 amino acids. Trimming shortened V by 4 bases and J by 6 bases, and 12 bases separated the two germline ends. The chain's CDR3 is CASSSETEAEAFF. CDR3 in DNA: TGTGCCAGCAGCTCGGAAACAGAAGCTGAAGCTTTCTTT. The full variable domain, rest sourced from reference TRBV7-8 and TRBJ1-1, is GAGVSQSPRYKVAKRGQDVALRCDPISGHVSLFWYQQALGQGPEFLTYFQNEAQLDKSGLPSDRFFAERPEGSVSTLKIQRTQQEDSAVYLCASSSETEAEAFFGQGTRLTVV.

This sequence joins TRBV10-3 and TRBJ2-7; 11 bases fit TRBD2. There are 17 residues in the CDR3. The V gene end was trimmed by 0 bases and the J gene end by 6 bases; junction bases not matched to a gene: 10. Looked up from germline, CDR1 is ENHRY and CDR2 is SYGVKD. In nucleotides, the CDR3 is TGTGCCATCAGTGAGTCGATCCTGCGTAGCGGGAGGGTCGAGCAGTACTTC. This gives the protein CAISESILRSGRVEQYF.

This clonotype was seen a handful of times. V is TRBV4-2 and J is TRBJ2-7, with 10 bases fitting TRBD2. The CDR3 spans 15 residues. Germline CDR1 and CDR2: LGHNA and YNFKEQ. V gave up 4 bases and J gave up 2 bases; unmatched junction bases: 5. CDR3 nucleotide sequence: TGTGCCAGCAGCCGCCAACTAGCGGGACCCTACGAGCAGTACTTC. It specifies CASSRQLAGPYEQYF.

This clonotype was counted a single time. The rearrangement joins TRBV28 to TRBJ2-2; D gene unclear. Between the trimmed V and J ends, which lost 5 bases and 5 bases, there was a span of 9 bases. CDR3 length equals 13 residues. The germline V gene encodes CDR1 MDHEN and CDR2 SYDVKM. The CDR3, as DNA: TGTGCCAGCAGTCTCCAGCGAACCGGGGAGCTGTTTTTT. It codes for CASSLQRTGELFF.

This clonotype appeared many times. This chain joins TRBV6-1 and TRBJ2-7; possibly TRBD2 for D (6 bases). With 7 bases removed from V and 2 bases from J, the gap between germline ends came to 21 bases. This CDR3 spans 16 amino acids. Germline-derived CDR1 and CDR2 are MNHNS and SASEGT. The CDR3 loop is CASILFPGTDPYEQYF. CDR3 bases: TGTGCCAGCATCCTATTCCCAGGGACTGACCCCTACGAGCAGTACTTC.

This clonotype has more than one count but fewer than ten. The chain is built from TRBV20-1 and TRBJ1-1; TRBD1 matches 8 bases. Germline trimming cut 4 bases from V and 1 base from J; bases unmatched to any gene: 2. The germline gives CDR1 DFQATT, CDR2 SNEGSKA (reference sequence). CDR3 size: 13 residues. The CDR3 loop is CSATGQGNTEAFF. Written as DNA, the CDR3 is TGCAGTGCTACTGGACAGGGGAACACTGAAGCTTTCTTT.

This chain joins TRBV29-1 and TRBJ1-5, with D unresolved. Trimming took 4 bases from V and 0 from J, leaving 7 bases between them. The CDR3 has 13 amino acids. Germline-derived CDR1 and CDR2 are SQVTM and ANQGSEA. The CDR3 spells CSVVLYSNQPQHF. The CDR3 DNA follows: TGCAGCGTTGTGCTGTATAGCAATCAGCCCCAGCATTTT.

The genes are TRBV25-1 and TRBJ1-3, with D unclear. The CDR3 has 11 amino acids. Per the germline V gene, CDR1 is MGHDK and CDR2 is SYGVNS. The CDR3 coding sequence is TGTGCTTACAGCTCTGGAAACACCATATATTTT. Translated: CAYSSGNTIYF.

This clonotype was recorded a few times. CDR3 loop: CASTPSTSGSYEQYF. CDR3 nucleotide sequence: TGTGCCAGCACCCCCTCGACTAGCGGTTCCTACGAGCAGTACTTC. The chain employs TRBV7-9 and TRBJ2-7, with 9 bases aligning to TRBD2. The CDR3 is 15 amino acids. Germline CDR1 reads SEHNR; CDR2 reads FQNEAQ (reference sequence). The V gene end was trimmed by 7 bases and the J gene end by 1 base; junction bases not matched to a gene: 8.

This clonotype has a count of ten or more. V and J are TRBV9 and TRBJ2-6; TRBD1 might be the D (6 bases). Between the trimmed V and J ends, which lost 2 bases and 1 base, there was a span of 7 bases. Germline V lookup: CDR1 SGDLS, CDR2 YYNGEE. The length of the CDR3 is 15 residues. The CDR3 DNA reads TGTGCCAGCAGCGTTACAGGGTCTGGGGCCAACGTCCTGACTTTC. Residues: CASSVTGSGANVLTF.

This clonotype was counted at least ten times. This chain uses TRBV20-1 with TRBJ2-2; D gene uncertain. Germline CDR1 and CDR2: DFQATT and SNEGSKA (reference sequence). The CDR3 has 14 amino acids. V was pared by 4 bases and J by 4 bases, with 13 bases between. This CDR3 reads CSAKRRISTGELFF. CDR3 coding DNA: TGCAGTGCTAAGAGGAGAATCAGCACCGGGGAGCTGTTTTTT.

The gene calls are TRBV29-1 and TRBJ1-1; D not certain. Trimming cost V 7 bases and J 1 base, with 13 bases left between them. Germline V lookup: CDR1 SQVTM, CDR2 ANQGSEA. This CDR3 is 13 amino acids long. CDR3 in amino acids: CSARSGANTEAFF. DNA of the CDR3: TGCAGCGCCCGAAGTGGAGCGAACACTGAAGCTTTCTTT. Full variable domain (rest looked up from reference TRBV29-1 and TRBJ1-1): SAVISQKPSRDICQRGTSLTIQCQVDSQVTMMFWYRQQPGQSLTLIATANQGSEATYESGFVIDKFPISRPNLTFSTLTVSNMSPEDSSIYLCSARSGANTEAFFGQGTRLTVV.

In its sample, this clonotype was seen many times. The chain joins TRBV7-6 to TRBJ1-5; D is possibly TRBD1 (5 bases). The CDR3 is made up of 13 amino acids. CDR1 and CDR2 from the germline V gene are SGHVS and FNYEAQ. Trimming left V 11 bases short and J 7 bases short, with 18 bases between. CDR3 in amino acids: CASSDGGGQPQHF. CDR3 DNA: TGTGCCTCCTCGGATGGGGGTGGGCAGCCCCAGCATTTT.

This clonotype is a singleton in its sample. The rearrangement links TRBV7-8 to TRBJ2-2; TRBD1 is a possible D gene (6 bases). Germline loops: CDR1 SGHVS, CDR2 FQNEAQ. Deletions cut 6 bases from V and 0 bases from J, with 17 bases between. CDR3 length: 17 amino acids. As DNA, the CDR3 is TGTGCCAGCAGTTCAGAGACAGGTTTGGCGAACACCGGGGAGCTGTTTTTT. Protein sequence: CASSSETGLANTGELFF.

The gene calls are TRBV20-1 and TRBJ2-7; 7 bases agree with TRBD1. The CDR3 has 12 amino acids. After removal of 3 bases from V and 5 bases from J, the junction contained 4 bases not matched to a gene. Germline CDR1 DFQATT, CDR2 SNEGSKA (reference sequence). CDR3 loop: CSARTTGDEQYF. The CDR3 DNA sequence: TGCAGTGCTAGGACTACAGGGGACGAGCAGTACTTC.

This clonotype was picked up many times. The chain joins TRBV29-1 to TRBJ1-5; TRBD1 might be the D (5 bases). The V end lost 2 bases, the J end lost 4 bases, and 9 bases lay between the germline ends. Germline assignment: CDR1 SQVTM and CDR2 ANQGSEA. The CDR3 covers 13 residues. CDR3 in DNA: TGCAGCGTTGAAATCAGGGCAAATCAGCCCCAGCATTTT. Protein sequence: CSVEIRANQPQHF.

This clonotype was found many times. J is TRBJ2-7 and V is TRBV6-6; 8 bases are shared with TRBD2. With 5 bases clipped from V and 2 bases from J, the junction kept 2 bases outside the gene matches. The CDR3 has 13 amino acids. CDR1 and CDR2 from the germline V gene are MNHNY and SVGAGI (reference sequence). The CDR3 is CASSSGSPYEQYF. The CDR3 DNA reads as TGTGCCAGCAGTAGCGGGAGCCCCTACGAGCAGTACTTC.

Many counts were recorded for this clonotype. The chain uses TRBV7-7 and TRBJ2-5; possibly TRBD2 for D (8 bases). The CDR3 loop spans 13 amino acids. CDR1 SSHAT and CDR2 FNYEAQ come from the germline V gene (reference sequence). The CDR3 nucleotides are TGTGCTAGCGCTCGGGAGGGGGCGGAGACCCAGTACTTC. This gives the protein CASAREGAETQYF.

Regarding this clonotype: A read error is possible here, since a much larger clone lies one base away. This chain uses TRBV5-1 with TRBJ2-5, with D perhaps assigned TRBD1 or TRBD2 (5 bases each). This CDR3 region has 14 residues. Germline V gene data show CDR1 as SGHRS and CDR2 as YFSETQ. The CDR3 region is CASSLGVPRGTQYF. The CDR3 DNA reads TGTGCCAGCAGCTTGGGGGTGCCGAGAGGGACCCAGTACTTC.

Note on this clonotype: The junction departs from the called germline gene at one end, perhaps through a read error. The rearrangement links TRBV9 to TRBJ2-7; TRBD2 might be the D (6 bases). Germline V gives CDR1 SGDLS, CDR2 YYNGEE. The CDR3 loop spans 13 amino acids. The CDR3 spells CASSVGSLAEQYF. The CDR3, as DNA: TGTGCCAGCAGCGTAGGCTCACTAGCCGAGCAGTACTTT.

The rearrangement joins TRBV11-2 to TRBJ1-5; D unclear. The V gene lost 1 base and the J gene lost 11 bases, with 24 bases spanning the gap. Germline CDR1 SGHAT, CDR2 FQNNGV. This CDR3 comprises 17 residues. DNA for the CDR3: TGTGCCAGCAGCTTAGGGGCTAGCGGGAGTGGCGGGGAGACCCAGCATTTT. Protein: CASSLGASGSGGETQHF.

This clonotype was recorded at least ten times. DNA of the CDR3: TGTGCCACCAGTGATTTAATCCCCCGAGGACAGGAGGCCACCGGGGAGCTGTTTTTT. Translating it yields CATSDLIPRGQEATGELFF. The chain recombines TRBV24-1 with TRBJ2-2; 7 bases match TRBD1. Germline V gene lookup returns CDR1 KGHDR and CDR2 SFDVKD. This CDR3 is built from 19 residues. After removal of 1 base from V and 4 bases from J, the junction contained 14 bases not matched to a gene.

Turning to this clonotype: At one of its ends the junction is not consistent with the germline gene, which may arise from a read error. The CDR3 is CASSATGTGVYEQYF. The CDR3 DNA follows: TGTGCCAGCAGTGCCACCGGGACAGGGGTTTACGAGCAGTACTTC. This chain joins TRBV10-3 and TRBJ2-7; 10 bases match TRBD1. CDR1 and CDR2 from the germline V gene are ENHRY and SYGVKD. This CDR3 has 15 residues.

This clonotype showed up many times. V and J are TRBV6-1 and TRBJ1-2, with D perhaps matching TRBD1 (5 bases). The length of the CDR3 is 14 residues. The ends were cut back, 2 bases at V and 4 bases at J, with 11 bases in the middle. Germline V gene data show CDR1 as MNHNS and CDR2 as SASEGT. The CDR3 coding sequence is TGTGCCAGCAGTGAATTCCAGGGCTTCTATGGCTACACCTTC. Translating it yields CASSEFQGFYGYTF.

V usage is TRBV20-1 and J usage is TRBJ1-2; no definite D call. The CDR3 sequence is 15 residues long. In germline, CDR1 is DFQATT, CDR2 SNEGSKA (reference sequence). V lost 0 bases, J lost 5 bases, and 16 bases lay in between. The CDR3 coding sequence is TGCAGTGCTAGAGACGTGAAGAGGGAACAATATGGCTACACCTTC. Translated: CSARDVKREQYGYTF.

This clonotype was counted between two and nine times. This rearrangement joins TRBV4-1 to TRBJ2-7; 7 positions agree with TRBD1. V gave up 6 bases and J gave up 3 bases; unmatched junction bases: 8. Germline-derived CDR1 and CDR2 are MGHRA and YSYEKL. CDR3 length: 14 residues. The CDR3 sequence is CASSIRQGNYEQYF. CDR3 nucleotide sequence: TGCGCCAGCAGTATTAGACAGGGTAACTACGAGCAGTACTTC.

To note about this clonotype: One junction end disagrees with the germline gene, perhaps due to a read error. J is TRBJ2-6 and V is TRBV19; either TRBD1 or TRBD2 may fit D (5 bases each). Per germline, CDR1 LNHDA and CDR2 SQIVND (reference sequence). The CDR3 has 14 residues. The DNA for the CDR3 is TGTGCCAGTAGTCTGGGGGTTCGAGTGAACACTGAGGCTTTC. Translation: CASSLGVRVNTEAF.

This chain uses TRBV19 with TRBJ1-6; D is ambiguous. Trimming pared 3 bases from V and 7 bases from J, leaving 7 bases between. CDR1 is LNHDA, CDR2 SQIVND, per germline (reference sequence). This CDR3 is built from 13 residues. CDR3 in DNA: TGTGCCAGTAGTATTCACCGGAATTCACCCCTCCACTTT. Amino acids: CASSIHRNSPLHF.

CDR3 region: CRRDRRNYGYTF. CDR3 sequence (DNA): TGCAGGCGGGACAGGCGGAACTATGGCTACACCTTC. The chain is built from TRBV29-1 and TRBJ1-2; TRBD1 agrees at 8 bases. The CDR3 sequence is 12 residues long. CDR1 and CDR2 from the germline V gene are SQVTM and ANQGSEA.